Listed below are T cell receptor beta chains from one sample, sequenced in a study of vaccination effects on CD4 cells after COVID-19. No cognate antigen is known for these TCRs. Sequenced by immunoSEQ multiplex PCR; TCRdb stores in-frame clones only, minus some. This sample has fewer than 30,000 clones; around 78% occur once, and the top ten carry about 16%. The source material was CD4+ T cells from PBMCs cultured with HCoV-NL63 spike peptides, sampled before COVID-19 vaccination. These receptors came from a human donor who had a prior SARS-CoV-2 infection. CDR3s include the opening cysteine and the closing phenylalanine or tryptophan. Fields, in order: J gene, CDR3 length, clone size, V gene, D gene, CDR3 DNA, CDR3 protein. A D gene is named only where the DNA matches it firmly. Expanded clones get a size class; other rows say once, few or many, or leave the size out.

>TRBJ2-2|15|NA|TRBV7-9|TRBD2
TGTGCCAGCAGCTTGGGACTAGCGAACACCGGGGAGCTGTTTTTT
CASSLGLANTGELFF
>TRBJ2-2|16|NA|TRBV2|NA
TGTGCCAGCAGTGACGTCCACCCAGGGGTAACCGGGGAGCTGTTTTTT
CASSDVHPGVTGELFF
>TRBJ2-5|10|once|TRBV6-5|NA
TGTGCCATTCGCGAAGAGACCCAGTACTTC
CAIREETQYF
>TRBJ2-7|13|NA|TRBV18|NA
TGTGCCAGCTCACCCAATATGAGGGACGAGCAGTACTTC
CASSPNMRDEQYF
>TRBJ2-1|18|NA|TRBV19|TRBD2
TGTGCCAGTAGTCCTGTAGCGGGAGGTGTGAGCTCCTACAATGAGCAGTTCTTC
CASSPVAGGVSSYNEQFF
>TRBJ2-2|17|NA|TRBV2|NA
TGTGCCAGCAGTGTTTGGGGGGGGCATCGTACCACCGGGGAGCTGTTTTTT
CASSVWGGHRTTGELFF
>TRBJ2-1|15|NA|TRBV9|NA
TGTGCCAGCAGCGTATCTGGGAGAGGTTCTCAAGTGCAGTTCTTC
CASSVSGRGSQVQFF
>TRBJ1-2|17|few|TRBV4-1|NA
TGCGCCAGCAGCCAAGTTTTGACCCCCGGGACGGACTATGGCTACACCTTC
CASSQVLTPGTDYGYTF
>TRBJ2-3|14|NA|TRBV7-3|TRBD1
TGTGCCAGCAGCAAAGGGACAGGGTCTGATACGCAGTATTTT
CASSKGTGSDTQYF
>TRBJ2-3|15|NA|TRBV10-3|NA
TGTGCCATCACCTCGGGCAGGAAAAGCACAGATACGCAGTATTTT
CAITSGRKSTDTQYF
>TRBJ2-7|14|NA|TRBV9|NA
TGTGCCAGCAGCGTGCTCGCCATCTCCTACGAGCAGTACTTC
CASSVLAISYEQYF
>TRBJ2-7|13|NA|TRBV15|NA
TGTGCCACCAGCGGGGGGTTGGTATTGGAGCAGTACTTC
CATSGGLVLEQYF
>TRBJ2-5|15|NA|TRBV6-1|NA
TGTGCCAGCAGTGATTTGGGGGAGGTTCAGGAGACCCAGTACTTC
CASSDLGEVQETQYF
>TRBJ2-1|15|NA|TRBV9|TRBD2
TGTGCCAGCAGCCCAATGGGGGGGACCTACAATGAGCAGTTCTTC
CASSPMGGTYNEQFF
>TRBJ2-1|15|NA|TRBV4-2|NA
TGTGCCAGCAGCCCTGATGGAGGGGGGGCCAATGAGCAGTTCTTC
CASSPDGGGANEQFF
>TRBJ1-2|15|NA|TRBV6-5|TRBD1
TGTGCCAGCAGTTACGCGGGACAGCCCTTTCTAGGCTACACCTTC
CASSYAGQPFLGYTF
>TRBJ2-1|16|NA|TRBV4-3|TRBD1
TGCGCCAGCAGCCAAGAAACAGGGGGGTCCTACAATGAGCAGTTCTTC
CASSQETGGSYNEQFF
>TRBJ2-7|13|NA|TRBV5-4|TRBD1
TGTGCCAGCAGCCTACAGGGGATCTACGAGCAGTACTTC
CASSLQGIYEQYF
>TRBJ2-3|13|NA|TRBV13|NA
TGTGCCAGCAGCTCGACAATAGGAGATACGCAGTATTTT
CASSSTIGDTQYF
>TRBJ1-1|16|NA|TRBV7-8|TRBD1
TGTGCCAGCAGCATCCTTCAGGGGGCGCAGAACACTGAAGCTTTCTTT
CASSILQGAQNTEAFF
>TRBJ2-5|14|once|TRBV5-8|NA
TGTGCCAGCACCCGAGGAGGCTTAGTAGAGACCCAGTACTTC
CASTRGGLVETQYF
>TRBJ1-4|16|NA|TRBV7-2|NA
TGTGCCAGCAGCCCCCAGAGGGGGGGCTGGGGTGAAAAACTGTTTTTT
CASSPQRGGWGEKLFF
>TRBJ2-7|15|NA|TRBV15|TRBD1
TGTGCCACCAGCAGAGCCGGGACAGGGGTATTGGAGCAGTACTTC
CATSRAGTGVLEQYF
>TRBJ1-1|16|NA|TRBV27|NA
TGTGCCAGCAGTTTATCCAGGACAGTCATGAACACTGAAGCTTTCTTT
CASSLSRTVMNTEAFF
>TRBJ1-1|13|NA|TRBV9|TRBD1
TGTGCCAGCAGCGCCGGACAGGGTCGAGAAGCTTTCTTT
CASSAGQGREAFF
>TRBJ1-1|16|NA|TRBV3-1/TRBV3-2|NA
TGTGCCAGCAGCCAAGTGGACAGAGCATCGAACACTGAAGCTTTCTTT
CASSQVDRASNTEAFF
>TRBJ1-2|14|NA|TRBV29-1|NA
TGCAGCGTTACGGGGAACAGCGGCTCCTATGGCTACACCTTC
CSVTGNSGSYGYTF
>TRBJ1-3|15|NA|TRBV5-1|NA
TGCGCCAGCAGCTTACAGTCCGACTCTGGAAACACCATATATTTT
CASSLQSDSGNTIYF
>TRBJ1-2|13|NA|TRBV9|NA
TGTGCCAGCAGCGTAGTCGTCTCACAAGGCTACACCTTC
CASSVVVSQGYTF
>TRBJ2-3|14|NA|TRBV19|NA
TGTGCCAGTAGTATCCAGGGGAGAGATGGTACGCAGTATTTT
CASSIQGRDGTQYF
>TRBJ2-5|15|NA|TRBV7-2|NA
TGTGCCAGCAGCTTTTCGCCAAACAGTGGGGAGACCCAGTACTTC
CASSFSPNSGETQYF
>TRBJ2-1|15|NA|TRBV5-1|NA
TGCGCCAGCAGCTTGACCTCGCTAAGTAGACCTGAGCAGTTCTTC
CASSLTSLSRPEQFF
>TRBJ1-1|16|NA|TRBV18|NA
TGTGCCAGCTCACCACTACCGGGACTGCTGAACACTGAAGCTTTCTTT
CASSPLPGLLNTEAFF
>TRBJ2-7|14|NA|TRBV6-1|TRBD1
TGTGCCAGCACTCCTCGACAGGGGATATACGAGCAGTACTTC
CASTPRQGIYEQYF
>TRBJ2-4|15|NA|TRBV2|TRBD1
TGTGCCAGCAGTGGACCGGGACAGGGAGAAACCATTCAGTACTTC
CASSGPGQGETIQYF
>TRBJ2-1|15|NA|TRBV5-1|TRBD2
TGCGCCAGCAACCTTATAGCGGGGGTGGGGAATGAGCAGTTCTTC
CASNLIAGVGNEQFF
>TRBJ1-5|13|few|TRBV19|NA
TGTGCCAGTAGCGGACAGTTCGATCAGCCCCAGCATTTT
CASSGQFDQPQHF
>TRBJ2-5|14|NA|TRBV5-8|NA
TGTGCCAGCAGCTGGTGGACTGAGTCAGAGACCCAGTACTTC
CASSWWTESETQYF